These 24 T cell receptor beta chains originate from one sample sequenced in a study of human T cells and chemical hapten exposure. The time point denotes: patch test 3, about 24 weeks after DPC sensitization. Treatment meaning: therapeutic diphenylcyclopropenone sensitization with weekly scalp DPC. TCRdb independently ran MiXCR on the RACE reads; one entry per CDR3 protein. The sample has 150,000 to 200,000 distinct CDR3 sequences; roughly 25% are singletons. The specimen was whole blood, collected in connection with sensitization to the hapten diphenylcyclopropenone (DPC). The receptors were sampled from a woman in her late teens or twenties with alopecia areata. Some clones in this sample may be carry-over from other donors' samples.

Only a few counts were recorded for this clonotype. The V call is TRBV4-1, the J call TRBJ2-1; D possibly matches TRBD1 or TRBD2 (5 bases each). V lost 6 bases and J 0 bases, leaving 12 bases between the germline ends. CDR3 length equals 15 residues. Germline V gives CDR1 MGHRA, CDR2 YSYEKL. The CDR3 sequence is CASRPGALSYNEQFF. In DNA form, the CDR3 reads TGCGCCAGCAGGCCCGGGGCCCTCTCCTACAATGAGCAGTTCTTC.

The J gene is TRBJ2-5, the V gene TRBV6-2 or TRBV6-3; TRBD2 aligns across 13 bases. This CDR3 contains 19 residues. The junction had 13 bases not matched to a gene; V was cut back by 0 bases and J by 6 bases. CDR1 and CDR2 (germline): MNHEY, SVGEGT. The CDR3 nucleotides read TGTGCCAGCAGTTACTCCCGACTAGCGGGGGGTTCGGTGTTGAAGACCCAGTACTTC. The encoded protein is CASSYSRLAGGSVLKTQYF.

This clonotype was picked up many times. V gene TRBV10-3 combines with J gene TRBJ2-1; 10 bases line up with TRBD2. The CDR3 contains 17 residues. Germline V gene sequence: CDR1 ENHRY, CDR2 SYGVKD. The V segment lost 4 bases and the J segment 6 bases; nucleotides outside the gene matches: 12. The CDR3 region has the DNA TGTGCCATCAGTGGGGCCCTCGGACTAGCGGACGGCAATGAGCAGTTCTTC. This translates into CAISGALGLADGNEQFF.

This clonotype was counted between two and nine times. This chain uses TRBV13 with TRBJ2-1, with 10 bases aligning to TRBD2. J gave up 6 bases and V 6 bases, and 8 bases lay outside the gene matches. Germline V lookup: CDR1 PRHDT, CDR2 FYEKMQ (reference sequence). The CDR3 length is 15 residues. CDR3 coding DNA: TGTGCCAGCAGTCAAATAGCGGGAGGCGGCAATGAGCAGTTCTTC. Encoded protein: CASSQIAGGGNEQFF.

In this sample, this clonotype turned up a few times. The rearrangement links TRBV11-2 to TRBJ1-4; D is ambiguous. The germline V gene encodes CDR1 SGHAT and CDR2 FQNNGV. V lost 0 bases, J lost 8 bases, and 10 bases lay in between. The CDR3 consists of 14 residues. The CDR3 DNA follows: TGTGCCAGCAGCTTAGAGCTCCAGGTGGAAAAACTGTTTTTT. It codes for CASSLELQVEKLFF.

This clonotype has a handful of counts. The V call is TRBV30, the J call TRBJ1-5, with D tentatively TRBD1 (5 bases). The CDR3 totals 14 residues. CDR1 is GTSNPN, CDR2 SVGIG, per germline (reference sequence). The V and J ends lost 0 bases and 6 bases respectively, with 12 bases between them. The DNA for the CDR3 is TGTGCCTGGAGTGTGGGAGCTGGGGCTCAGCCCCAGCATTTT. Translated: CAWSVGAGAQPQHF.

The chain links TRBV15 to TRBJ2-3, with unresolved D. Between the trimmed V and J ends, which lost 3 bases and 0 bases, there was a span of 19 bases. The CDR3 consists of 18 residues. Germline values: CDR1 LNHNV, CDR2 YYDKDF (reference sequence). CDR3 protein: CATSRAITESPSTDTQYF. CDR3 bases: TGTGCCACCAGCAGGGCTATTACAGAGTCGCCTAGCACAGATACGCAGTATTTT.

CDR3: CASSFGNRYTEAFF. CDR3 sequence (DNA): TGTGCCAGCAGTTTCGGCAACCGATACACTGAAGCTTTCTTT. V usage is TRBV12-3 or TRBV12-4 and J usage is TRBJ1-1, with D unresolved. The V gene lost 3 bases and the J gene lost 3 bases, with 11 bases spanning the gap. This CDR3 is built from 14 residues.

This clonotype was detected only a few times. V usage is TRBV6-1 and J usage is TRBJ1-2; D not resolved. With 6 bases removed from V and 2 bases from J, the gap between germline ends came to 10 bases. Germline lookup yields CDR1 MNHNS and CDR2 SASEGT. The CDR3 loop spans 13 amino acids. CDR3: CASRLRSNYGYTF. The CDR3 coding sequence is TGTGCCAGCAGGCTACGGTCCAACTATGGCTACACCTTC.

This clonotype turned up a few times. This chain connects TRBV2 to TRBJ1-6; 8 positions match TRBD1. V dropped 6 bases and J dropped 8; count of bases not matched to a gene: 6. Germline lookup yields CDR1 SNHLY and CDR2 FYNNEI. This CDR3 is built from 14 residues. The CDR3 loop reads CASRGQATDSPLHF. In DNA, the CDR3 is TGTGCCAGCAGGGGACAGGCTACGGATTCACCCCTCCACTTT.

The chain links TRBV10-1 to TRBJ2-3; no clear D gene. The germline CDR1 and CDR2 sequences are WNHNN and SYGVQD (reference sequence). V was cut by 2 bases and J by 2 bases, with 2 bases left in between. The CDR3 length is 12 residues. CDR3 sequence (DNA): TGCGCCAGCAGTGAGAACACAGATACGCAGTATTTT. It encodes CASSENTDTQYF.

This CDR3 is CASSLRNHRTTEAFF. Written as DNA, the CDR3 is TGTGCCAGCAGCTTACGAAACCACAGGACAACTGAAGCTTTCTTT. V is TRBV11-2 and J is TRBJ1-1; possible D gene TRBD1, 5 bases. The CDR3 loop spans 15 amino acids. The V and J ends lost 2 bases and 5 bases respectively, with 15 bases between them. From germline, CDR1 is SGHAT and CDR2 FQNNGV.

V and J are TRBV25-1 and TRBJ1-2; D might be TRBD1 (5 bases). V was trimmed by 3 bases and J by 6 bases, leaving 14 bases between them. Germline-derived CDR1 and CDR2 are MGHDK and SYGVNS. The CDR3 extends over 14 amino acids. CDR3 DNA sequence: TGTGCCAGCAGTGAGAGGGGCTACAGGCATGGCTACACCTTC. It encodes CASSERGYRHGYTF.

V gene TRBV13 combines with J gene TRBJ2-7; TRBD1 matches 8 bases. Unmatched junction bases numbered 15, after V lost 5 bases and J lost 9 bases. In germline, CDR1 is PRHDT, CDR2 FYEKMQ (reference sequence). The CDR3 loop spans 15 amino acids. The CDR3 coding sequence is TGTGCCAGCAGCCTCCCAGGGACAGGCGATACGAGGCAGTACTTC. This translates into CASSLPGTGDTRQYF. The full variable domain, in which reference TRBV13 and TRBJ2-7 provide the parts outside the CDR3, is AAGVIQSPRHLIKEKRETATLKCYPIPRHDTVYWYQQGPGQDPQFLISFYEKMQSDKGSIPDRFSAQQFSDYHSELNMSSLELGDSALYFCASSLPGTGDTRQYFGPGTRLTVT.

The chain is built from TRBV11-3 and TRBJ2-3, with D hard to call. The germline V gene encodes CDR1 SGHNT and CDR2 YENEEA. The CDR3 covers 14 residues. The V gene lost 4 bases and the J gene lost 4 bases, with 12 bases spanning the gap. The CDR3 sequence: CASSSFNGADTQYF. The CDR3 bases are TGTGCCAGCAGCTCGTTCAATGGGGCAGATACGCAGTATTTT.

CDR3 region: CASSFSGLRADTGELFF. CDR3 nucleotides: TGTGCCAGCAGTTTTTCCGGGCTGAGGGCCGACACCGGGGAGCTGTTTTTT. V usage is TRBV6-2 or TRBV6-3 and J usage is TRBJ2-2, with D possibly matching TRBD2 (5 bases). Germline values: CDR1 MNHEY, CDR2 SVGEGT. The germline V and J ends were trimmed by 4 bases and 3 bases, with 18 bases remaining between them. The length of the CDR3 is 17 residues.

V usage is TRBV4-1 and J usage is TRBJ1-4; D unclear. CDR1 MGHRA and CDR2 YSYEKL come from the germline V gene. The CDR3 runs to 15 residues. The V gene lost 0 bases and the J gene lost 4 bases, with 9 bases spanning the gap. CDR3 protein: CASSQDGWGNEKLFF. Here the CDR3 DNA reads TGCGCCAGCAGCCAAGATGGGTGGGGTAATGAAAAACTGTTTTTT.

The rearrangement joins TRBV29-1 to TRBJ1-1; a possible D gene is TRBD1 (5 bases). Trimming took off 5 bases at V and 1 base at J, with 11 bases between the two ends. The CDR3 extends over 13 amino acids. Germline V gives CDR1 SQVTM, CDR2 ANQGSEA. The CDR3 DNA reads TGCAGCGTTCCTTCGAGGGGGAACACTGAAGCTTTCTTT. Residues: CSVPSRGNTEAFF.

The CDR3: CASSLQTDTQYF. CDR3 sequence (DNA): TGTGCCAGCAGCCTACAAACAGATACGCAGTATTTT. The chain is built from TRBV4-2 and TRBJ2-3; D not certain. The germline V gene encodes CDR1 LGHNA and CDR2 YNFKEQ. Trimming cost V 4 bases and J 3 bases, with 5 bases left between them. The CDR3 length is 12 residues.

This clonotype occurred a few times. V and J are TRBV3-1 and TRBJ2-7; TRBD1 might be the D (5 bases). The V gene lost 10 bases and the J gene lost 4 bases, with 23 bases spanning the gap. CDR3 size: 15 residues. Per germline, CDR1 LGHDT and CDR2 YNNKEL (reference sequence). DNA for the CDR3: TGTGCCATCGATATATCGGCAGGGCAAATGTACGAGCAGTACTTC. Translating it yields CAIDISAGQMYEQYF.

The gene calls are TRBV12-3 or TRBV12-4 and TRBJ2-7; 8 nucleotides agree with TRBD1. The CDR3 loop spans 13 amino acids. The V and J ends lost 7 bases and 2 bases, in that order; junction bases with no gene match: 4. For the CDR3, the DNA is TGTGCCAGCACCCACAGGGGGACCTACGAGCAGTACTTC. Its translation is CASTHRGTYEQYF.

This clonotype was seen at least ten times. The V gene is TRBV7-9, the J gene TRBJ2-3; 9 bases match TRBD2. The CDR3 runs 15 residues. CDR1 SEHNR and CDR2 FQNEAQ come from the germline V gene (reference sequence). The V segment lost 1 base and the J segment 1 base; nucleotides outside the gene matches: 0. The CDR3 protein is CASSLGLAGTDTQYF. DNA for the CDR3: TGTGCCAGCAGCTTAGGACTAGCGGGCACAGATACGCAGTATTTT.

The CDR3 region has the DNA TGTGCAGCCGAGGGGACAGATACGCAGTATTTT. Translation: CAAEGTDTQYF. The rearrangement links TRBV7-9 to TRBJ2-3; possibly TRBD1 or TRBD2 for D (5 bases each). Germline CDR1 is SEHNR and CDR2 is FQNEAQ (reference sequence). The CDR3 is 11 amino acids.

This clonotype was seen a few times. The V call is TRBV9, the J call TRBJ1-3, with D possibly matching TRBD1 (6 bases). Germline assignment: CDR1 SGDLS and CDR2 YYNGEE. The CDR3 is 16 residues long. The V gene lost 3 bases and the J gene lost 0 bases, with 13 bases spanning the gap. CDR3 coding DNA: TGTGCCAGCAGCGGGAGGGACACCTTCTCTGGAAACACCATATATTTT. Translated: CASSGRDTFSGNTIYF.